This T cell receptor beta chain was observed in a study of human T cells and chemical hapten exposure. Time point indicated: patch test 3, about 24 weeks after DPC sensitization. Treatment denoted: therapeutic diphenylcyclopropenone sensitization with weekly scalp DPC. V lost 7 bases and J lost 5; bases outside the gene matches: 8. Germline CDR1 MNHEY, CDR2 SMNVEV (reference sequence). The CDR3 has 15 residues. Individual cDNA molecules (in the library) carried attached unique molecular identifiers. TCRdb processed the RACE reads anew with MiXCR; each CDR3 protein has one entry. The repertoire consists of about 84,000 distinct CDR3 sequences, with 10% to 14% occurring once and the leading ten covering about 4%. This clonotype was counted between two and nine times.

The chain combines TRBV27 with TRBJ1-6; TRBD1 aligns across 7 bases. This receptor was taken from a woman aged 45 to 65 with alopecia areata. Some clones in this sample may be carry-over from other donors' samples. This specimen consisted of whole blood, obtained in connection with sensitization to the hapten diphenylcyclopropenone (DPC). The DNA for the CDR3 is TGTGCCAGCACTAAAGGGGGCGCCCATAATTCACCCCTCCACTTT. It translates to CASTKGGAHNSPLHF.